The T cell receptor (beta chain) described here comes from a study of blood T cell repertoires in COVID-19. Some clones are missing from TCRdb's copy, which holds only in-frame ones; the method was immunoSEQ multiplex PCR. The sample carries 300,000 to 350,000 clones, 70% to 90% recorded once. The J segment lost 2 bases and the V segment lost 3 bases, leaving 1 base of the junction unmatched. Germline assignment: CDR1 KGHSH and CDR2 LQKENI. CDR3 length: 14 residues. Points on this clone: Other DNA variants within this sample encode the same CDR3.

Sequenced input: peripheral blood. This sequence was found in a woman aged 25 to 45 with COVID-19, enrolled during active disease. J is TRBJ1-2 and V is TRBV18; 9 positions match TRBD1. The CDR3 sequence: CASSPGTGNYGYTF. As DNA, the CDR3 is TGTGCCAGCTCACCGGGGACAGGGAACTATGGCTACACCTTC.